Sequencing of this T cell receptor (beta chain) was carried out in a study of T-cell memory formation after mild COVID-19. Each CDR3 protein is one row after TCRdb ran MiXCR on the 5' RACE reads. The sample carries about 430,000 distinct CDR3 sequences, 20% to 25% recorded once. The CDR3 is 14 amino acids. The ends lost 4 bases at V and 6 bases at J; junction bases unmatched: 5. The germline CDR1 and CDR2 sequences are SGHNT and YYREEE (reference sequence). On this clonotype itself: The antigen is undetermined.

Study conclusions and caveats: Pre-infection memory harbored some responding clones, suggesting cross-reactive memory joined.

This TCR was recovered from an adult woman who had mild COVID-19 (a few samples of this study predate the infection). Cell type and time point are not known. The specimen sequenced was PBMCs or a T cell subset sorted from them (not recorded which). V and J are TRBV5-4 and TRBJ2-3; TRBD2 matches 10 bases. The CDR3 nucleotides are TGTGCCAGCAGCACCCCAGCGGGGGGGGATACGCAGTATTTT. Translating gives CASSTPAGGDTQYF.